This is a list of T cell receptor beta chains from one sample in a study of shared clonotypes between healthy human individuals. Method: immunoSEQ multiplex PCR; TCRdb's copy keeps in-frame clones and lacks some. The data show roughly 660,000 clones, with about nine tenths seen just once and 34% held by the top ten. The sequenced sample was memory CD8+ T cells from PBMCs. The origin of the receptors is a young man in good health. Some clones in this sample may be carry-over from other donors' samples. The CDR3 runs from the conserved cysteine through the conserved F or W. The order of the fields is clone size, V gene, J gene, D gene, CDR3 protein, CDR3 DNA. A D gene is named only where the DNA matches it firmly. The size entry is marked missing in some rows and otherwise reads once, few, many or a size class.

abundance: -
v_gene: TRBV27
j_gene: TRBJ1-4
d_gene: -
CDR3aa: CASSYTGTYEKLFF
CDR3nt: TGTGCCAGCAGTTATACGGGGACCTATGAAAAACTGTTTTTT

abundance: -
v_gene: TRBV9
j_gene: TRBJ2-1
d_gene: -
CDR3aa: CASSSFTDSYNEQFF
CDR3nt: TGTGCCAGCAGCTCCTTTACGGATTCCTACAATGAGCAGTTCTTC

abundance: -
v_gene: TRBV11-3
j_gene: TRBJ2-3
d_gene: TRBD1
CDR3aa: CASSLDRGTDTQYF
CDR3nt: TGTGCCAGCAGCCTTGACAGGGGTACAGATACGCAGTATTTT

abundance: -
v_gene: TRBV27
j_gene: TRBJ2-1
d_gene: -
CDR3aa: CASSSSTLGYNEQFF
CDR3nt: TGTGCCAGCAGTTCCTCGACACTGGGGTACAATGAGCAGTTCTTC

abundance: once
v_gene: TRBV27
j_gene: TRBJ2-3
d_gene: -
CDR3aa: CASSLGLKYTQYF
CDR3nt: TGTGCCAGCAGTTTAGGACTAAAGTACACGCAGTATTTT

abundance: -
v_gene: TRBV28
j_gene: TRBJ2-4
d_gene: -
CDR3aa: CASSLYLGKAKNIQYF
CDR3nt: TGTGCCAGCAGTTTATACTTAGGGAAGGCCAAAAACATTCAGTACTTC

abundance: -
v_gene: TRBV29-1
j_gene: TRBJ2-1
d_gene: TRBD2
CDR3aa: CSVEGAMGGSSYNEQFF
CDR3nt: TGCAGCGTTGAAGGGGCGATGGGCGGGAGCTCCTACAATGAGCAGTTCTTC

abundance: -
v_gene: TRBV4-2
j_gene: TRBJ2-7
d_gene: -
CDR3aa: CASSLYRTSNEQYF
CDR3nt: TGTGCCAGCAGCCTATACCGGACCAGTAACGAGCAGTACTTC

abundance: once
v_gene: TRBV19
j_gene: TRBJ2-7
d_gene: TRBD2
CDR3aa: CASSISLAGVAYEQYF
CDR3nt: TGTGCCAGTAGTATATCCCTAGCGGGAGTAGCCTACGAGCAGTACTTC

abundance: -
v_gene: TRBV6-5
j_gene: TRBJ2-2
d_gene: -
CDR3aa: CASSYYRRDGTGELFF
CDR3nt: TGTGCCAGCAGTTACTATCGGCGGGACGGGACCGGGGAGCTGTTTTTT

abundance: once
v_gene: TRBV28
j_gene: TRBJ2-1
d_gene: -
CDR3aa: CASSTSMGAPYNEQFF
CDR3nt: TGTGCCAGCAGTACCTCCATGGGGGCGCCATACAATGAGCAGTTCTTC

abundance: -
v_gene: TRBV27
j_gene: TRBJ1-2
d_gene: -
CDR3aa: CASSLSQRSYYGYTF
CDR3nt: TGTGCCAGCAGTTTATCGCAGAGGAGCTACTATGGCTACACCTTC

abundance: -
v_gene: TRBV30
j_gene: TRBJ2-7
d_gene: -
CDR3aa: CAWTALPTATHYEQYF
CDR3nt: TGTGCCTGGACCGCCCTCCCCACAGCGACACACTACGAGCAGTACTTC

abundance: -
v_gene: TRBV27
j_gene: TRBJ2-3
d_gene: TRBD2
CDR3aa: CASRPWAGGSDTQYF
CDR3nt: TGTGCCAGCAGGCCCTGGGCGGGAGGCTCAGATACGCAGTATTTT

abundance: -
v_gene: TRBV14
j_gene: TRBJ2-1
d_gene: -
CDR3aa: CASSLTGAYNEQFF
CDR3nt: TGTGCCAGCAGCCTAACTGGCGCCTACAATGAGCAGTTCTTC

abundance: -
v_gene: TRBV4-1
j_gene: TRBJ2-1
d_gene: -
CDR3aa: CASSQVGLLINEQFF
CDR3nt: TGCGCCAGCAGCCAAGTTGGGTTACTCATCAATGAGCAGTTCTTC

abundance: -
v_gene: TRBV19
j_gene: TRBJ1-1
d_gene: TRBD1
CDR3aa: CASSGQGATEAFF
CDR3nt: TGTGCCAGTAGCGGACAGGGGGCGACTGAAGCTTTCTTT

abundance: -
v_gene: TRBV19
j_gene: TRBJ2-2
d_gene: -
CDR3aa: CASSIAVANTGELFF
CDR3nt: TGTGCCAGTAGTATAGCGGTCGCGAACACCGGGGAGCTGTTTTTT

abundance: -
v_gene: TRBV11-2
j_gene: TRBJ1-6
d_gene: -
CDR3aa: CASSTLPGTAYNSPLHF
CDR3nt: TGTGCCAGCAGCACCCTCCCCGGGACTGCGTATAATTCACCCCTCCACTTT

abundance: -
v_gene: TRBV6-5
j_gene: TRBJ2-7
d_gene: -
CDR3aa: CASTFGDEQYF
CDR3nt: TGTGCCAGCACCTTCGGGGACGAGCAGTACTTC

abundance: -
v_gene: TRBV7-2
j_gene: TRBJ1-5
d_gene: -
CDR3aa: CASSLDLVEFGNQPQHF
CDR3nt: TGTGCCAGCAGCTTAGATCTTGTTGAATTTGGCAATCAGCCCCAGCATTTT

abundance: -
v_gene: TRBV6-6
j_gene: TRBJ2-3
d_gene: -
CDR3aa: CASSPGLGADTQYF
CDR3nt: TGTGCCAGCAGCCCGGGATTGGGCGCAGATACGCAGTATTTT

abundance: few
v_gene: TRBV7-2
j_gene: TRBJ2-7
d_gene: TRBD2
CDR3aa: CASSLLAGGPYEQYF
CDR3nt: TGTGCCAGCAGCTTACTAGCGGGAGGCCCGTACGAGCAGTACTTC

abundance: -
v_gene: TRBV19
j_gene: TRBJ2-3
d_gene: TRBD2
CDR3aa: CASSMTSGPTDTQYF
CDR3nt: TGTGCCAGTAGTATGACTAGCGGACCCACAGATACGCAGTATTTT

abundance: -
v_gene: TRBV4-3
j_gene: TRBJ2-5
d_gene: -
CDR3aa: CASSQDRPGGQETQYF
CDR3nt: TGCGCCAGCAGCCAAGACAGGCCTGGGGGTCAAGAGACCCAGTACTTC

abundance: -
v_gene: TRBV11-3
j_gene: TRBJ2-1
d_gene: TRBD2
CDR3aa: CASSLRAPGLAGGEQFF
CDR3nt: TGTGCCAGCAGCTTAAGGGCCCCCGGACTAGCGGGGGGCGAGCAGTTCTTC

abundance: -
v_gene: TRBV7-9
j_gene: TRBJ2-1
d_gene: -
CDR3aa: CASSLGLDEQFF
CDR3nt: TGTGCCAGCAGCTTAGGTTTAGATGAGCAGTTCTTC

abundance: -
v_gene: TRBV27
j_gene: TRBJ2-3
d_gene: TRBD2
CDR3aa: CASSLGGRGLSDTQYF
CDR3nt: TGTGCCAGCAGTTTAGGCGGGAGAGGTTTATCAGATACGCAGTATTTT

abundance: -
v_gene: TRBV28
j_gene: TRBJ2-1
d_gene: -
CDR3aa: CASSLGQYNEQFF
CDR3nt: TGTGCCAGCAGTTTAGGGCAGTACAATGAGCAGTTCTTC

abundance: -
v_gene: TRBV28
j_gene: TRBJ2-1
d_gene: -
CDR3aa: CASSLRWGEQFF
CDR3nt: TGTGCCAGCAGTTTAAGGTGGGGTGAGCAGTTCTTC

abundance: -
v_gene: TRBV4-1
j_gene: TRBJ2-6
d_gene: -
CDR3aa: CASSQDPTPSGANVLTF
CDR3nt: TGCGCCAGCAGCCAAGACCCAACCCCATCTGGGGCCAACGTCCTGACTTTC

abundance: -
v_gene: TRBV5-1
j_gene: TRBJ1-2
d_gene: -
CDR3aa: CASSHPSVYGYTF
CDR3nt: TGCGCCAGCAGCCATCCGTCGGTCTATGGCTACACCTTC

abundance: -
v_gene: TRBV19
j_gene: TRBJ1-1
d_gene: TRBD1
CDR3aa: CASRWGQGSTEAFF
CDR3nt: TGTGCCAGTAGATGGGGACAGGGGAGCACTGAAGCTTTCTTT

abundance: -
v_gene: TRBV4-3
j_gene: TRBJ1-2
d_gene: -
CDR3aa: CASSQVGGLNYGYTF
CDR3nt: TGCGCCAGCAGCCAAGTTGGGGGTCTGAACTATGGCTACACCTTC

abundance: -
v_gene: TRBV27
j_gene: TRBJ2-7
d_gene: -
CDR3aa: CASESRGRNEQYF
CDR3nt: TGTGCCAGCGAGAGTAGGGGCAGGAACGAGCAGTACTTC

abundance: -
v_gene: TRBV15
j_gene: TRBJ2-7
d_gene: -
CDR3aa: CATSRDWGALVQYF
CDR3nt: TGTGCCACCAGCAGAGATTGGGGCGCACTAGTGCAGTACTTC

abundance: -
v_gene: TRBV7-3
j_gene: TRBJ2-1
d_gene: TRBD2
CDR3aa: CASSSRGTINNEQFF
CDR3nt: TGTGCCAGCAGCTCTCGCGGGACTATTAACAATGAGCAGTTCTTC

abundance: -
v_gene: TRBV27
j_gene: TRBJ2-5
d_gene: TRBD1
CDR3aa: CASSSRQGTQETQYF
CDR3nt: TGTGCCAGCAGTTCCAGACAGGGGACTCAAGAGACCCAGTACTTC

abundance: -
v_gene: TRBV7-2
j_gene: TRBJ1-1
d_gene: -
CDR3aa: CASSSPHRTEAFF
CDR3nt: TGTGCCAGCAGCTCCCCACATCGGACTGAAGCTTTCTTT

abundance: -
v_gene: TRBV6-5
j_gene: TRBJ2-1
d_gene: TRBD2
CDR3aa: CASSLAGEYNEQFF
CDR3nt: TGTGCCAGCAGTTTAGCGGGAGAATACAATGAGCAGTTCTTC

abundance: -
v_gene: TRBV19
j_gene: TRBJ1-2
d_gene: -
CDR3aa: CASSIKGTEGYTF
CDR3nt: TGTGCCAGTAGTATAAAGGGAACGGAGGGCTACACCTTC

abundance: -
v_gene: TRBV7-7
j_gene: TRBJ2-7
d_gene: TRBD1
CDR3aa: CASSRGTGDEQYF
CDR3nt: TGTGCCAGCAGCAGAGGGACAGGGGACGAGCAGTACTTC

abundance: -
v_gene: TRBV7-9
j_gene: TRBJ1-1
d_gene: -
CDR3aa: CASLGGTEAFF
CDR3nt: TGTGCCAGCCTCGGCGGCACTGAAGCTTTCTTT

abundance: -
v_gene: TRBV27
j_gene: TRBJ2-7
d_gene: TRBD2
CDR3aa: CASSLAGVGEQYF
CDR3nt: TGTGCCAGCAGTTTAGCGGGAGTTGGAGAGCAGTACTTC

abundance: few
v_gene: TRBV28
j_gene: TRBJ1-5
d_gene: -
CDR3aa: CASSPGPVGQPQHF
CDR3nt: TGTGCCAGCAGTCCGGGCCCGGTGGGTCAGCCCCAGCATTTT

abundance: -
v_gene: TRBV28
j_gene: TRBJ2-7
d_gene: -
CDR3aa: CASSSPFLGAYEQYF
CDR3nt: TGTGCCAGCAGTTCCCCATTTTTGGGGGCCTACGAGCAGTACTTC

abundance: once
v_gene: TRBV7-8
j_gene: TRBJ2-3
d_gene: -
CDR3aa: CASSLGGQPRDTQYF
CDR3nt: TGTGCCAGCAGCTTAGGGGGGCAGCCGAGGGATACGCAGTATTTT

abundance: many
v_gene: TRBV7-9
j_gene: TRBJ2-1
d_gene: TRBD2
CDR3aa: CASSSQTSGRADEQFF
CDR3nt: TGTGCCAGCAGCTCCCAGACTAGCGGGAGGGCGGATGAGCAGTTCTTC

abundance: -
v_gene: TRBV10-3
j_gene: TRBJ1-4
d_gene: TRBD1
CDR3aa: CAISESVGTGNEKLFF
CDR3nt: TGTGCCATCAGTGAGTCGGTCGGGACAGGGAATGAAAAACTGTTTTTT